This TCR beta chain was recovered during a study of monozygotic twins with inflammatory bowel disease (dated by TCRdb to between 2018 and 2021). For context, the study as a whole: The full study comprised about 28 monozygotic twin pairs: nine German pairs (four IBD-concordant, five IBD-discordant) and 19 IBD-discordant Danish pairs. Disease-associated traits were sought mainly through comparisons between IBD patients and their genetically identical healthy co-twins within discordant pairs. Each individual had, on average, about 151 000 unique TCRalpha sequences and 181 000 unique TCRbeta sequences available for analysis. Summary of the overall study and its limitations: Differing immunosuppressive treatments among patients may have added background noise and inter-individual variability to the repertoires. No single strong signal or clonotype linked to IBD turned up in the results, so the idea that one exists was not supported. Different T cell subtypes could not be distinguished in the analysis. Concordant and discordant twins showed no difference in repertoire similarity, possibly because of limited statistical power. Measured by the inverse Simpson index, TCRbeta repertoire diversity was lower in IBD patients than in their healthy co-twins. Fewer clonotypes were shared with other individuals by IBD patients than by healthy twins, most markedly in patients showing signs of disease activity.

The library was made by 5' RACE. Each TCR library was prepared from 3,000 to 4,500 ng of total RNA. For each sample, cDNA synthesis with SMARTScribe reverse transcriptase was split into eight separate reactions. Unique molecular identifiers containing a 6-nucleotide sample barcode were introduced through template switching during cDNA synthesis. TCRalpha and TCRbeta cDNA was amplified in two nested PCRs of roughly 17 and 9 cycles, and bead purification was carried out after each PCR. Before amplification, cDNA was treated with uracil DNA-glycosylase and purified using the QIAquick PCR purification kit. In the second PCR, Illumina TruSeq-compatible adapters and sample-specific barcodes were added. TapeStation and Qubit were used to check library quality and concentration, and 5 ng of each library went into the pool. Pooled libraries were sequenced on an Illumina HiSeq2500 single-index Rapid Run with 2 x 100 bp reads and custom sequencing primers. The published analysis was carried out like this. PCR and sequencing errors were corrected by UMI-based consensus assembly using MiGEC version 1.2.6. MiXCR version 2.1.1 handled V(D)J alignment, clonotype assembly and CDR3 extraction. To normalise gene usage, clonotype sharing and MAIT/NKT TCR abundance, the analysis used the top 1000, 10 000 and 20 000 clonotypes per sample. After downsampling to 27 000 UMIs, diversity was calculated as the inverse Simpson index using the vegan R package. Statistical testing used paired Mann-Whitney U tests on the discordant twin pairs and applied Benjamini-Hochberg correction for multiple testing. Once TCRdb had reprocessed the reads, it stored one entry per CDR3 protein sequence and supplied no DNA. V and J calls and clone size were set by TCRdb, not the authors. The sample table gives some 450,000 distinct CDR3 sequences. The top ten clonotypes cover 2% to 3% of the sample.

From each donor, a roughly 2.7 ml peripheral blood sample was collected into PAXgene tubes and kept at -80 degrees C. Without T cell sorting, total RNA was isolated from whole blood using the PAXgene blood miRNA kit on an automated QIAcube. Peripheral blood from monozygotic twin pairs who were concordant or discordant for inflammatory bowel disease underwent deep TCRalpha and TCRbeta repertoire profiling using unique molecular barcoding. Smoking habits were recorded for all twin pairs, and each individual was classified as a current, former or never smoker. As encoded in the germline V gene (reference sequence), CDR1 is LGHDT while CDR2 is YNNKEL. Inclusive of the bounding cysteine and phenylalanine, the CDR3 is 13 residues long. The coding DNA is unavailable. About this clonotype: The clone's antigen remains unknown.

The origin of this receptor is a human donor with ulcerative colitis or Crohn's disease, or a healthy co-twin of an affected twin (not recorded which). The sequence is built from TRBV3-1 and TRBJ2-1; TCRdb lists TRBD1, though no DNA is available to test this call. Sequencing was carried out using blood. The CDR3: CASSLRTGIEQFF.